Below, 24 T cell receptor beta chains from the same sample are listed, as sequenced in a study of spatial heterogeneity in lung cancer (dated by TCRdb to the late 2010s). This specimen's time point label, interpreted: sample taken at primary tumor resection. Libraries were prepared through 5' RACE. These reads were obtained on a NextSeq 500. The public reads were reanalyzed by TCRdb: fastp trimming at Q25, MiXCR alignment, in-frame beta chains only. Duplicate CDR3 protein sequences are folded into a single record with the most common DNA and genes. The sample contains 90,000 to 95,000 distinct CDR3 sequences, 10% to 15% of them found a single time. About 41% of the sample rests with the top ten. Specimen: PBMCs, collected at surgery. All receptors derive from a male donor with early-stage non-small cell lung cancer.

In regard to this clonotype: A much more abundant neighbour one base away suggests this may be a read error. This rearrangement joins TRBV28 to TRBJ1-1; 8 positions match TRBD1. The germline CDR1 and CDR2 sequences are MDHEN and SYDVKM. This CDR3 spans 13 amino acids. With V trimmed by 3 bases and J by 4 bases, 1 base remained unmatched. The CDR3 region is CASSFTGGTEAFF. The CDR3, as DNA: TGTGCCAGCAGTTTTACAGGGGGCACTGAAGCTTTCTTT.

The J gene is TRBJ2-4, the V gene TRBV20-1, with D possibly being TRBD2 (7 bases). Germline V gene data show CDR1 as DFQATT and CDR2 as SNEGSKA (reference sequence). The CDR3 covers 14 residues. Trimming left V 6 bases short and J 4 bases short, with 16 bases between. The CDR3 loop reads CSAEAGQGKNIQYF. The CDR3 coding sequence is TGCAGTGCGGAAGCGGGGCAGGGGAAAAACATTCAGTACTTC.

This clonotype was counted between two and nine times. V gene TRBV5-4 combines with J gene TRBJ2-2, with TRBD2 identical over 10 bases. The CDR3 runs 15 residues. V was clipped by 4 bases and J by 4 bases; unmatched bases: 4. The germline V gene has CDR1 SGHNT and CDR2 YYREEE (reference sequence). The CDR3 protein is CASSAGLAATGELFF. The CDR3 nucleotides read TGTGCCAGCAGCGCTGGACTAGCGGCCACCGGGGAGCTGTTTTTT. Complete variable domain (other parts from reference TRBV5-4 and TRBJ2-2): ETGVTQSPTHLIKTRGQQVTLRCSSQSGHNTVSWYQQALGQGPQFIFQYYREEENGRGNFPPRFSGLQFPNYSSELNVNALELDDSALYLCASSAGLAATGELFFGEGSRLTVL.

This clonotype was seen many times. The rearrangement uses TRBV7-9 and TRBJ1-2; D call uncertain. Germline-derived CDR1 and CDR2 are SEHNR and FQNEAQ (reference sequence). V lost 5 bases, J lost 2 bases, and 9 bases lay in between. The CDR3 totals 13 residues. This CDR3 reads CASSLQQNYGYTF. CDR3 in DNA: TGTGCCAGCAGCCTACAGCAAAACTATGGCTACACCTTC.

The sample holds many counts of this clonotype. This chain links TRBV6-2 or TRBV6-3 with TRBJ2-1; D may be TRBD2 (6 bases). Germline V gene lookup returns CDR1 MNHEY and CDR2 SVGEGT. Trimming pared 5 bases from V and 0 bases from J, leaving 26 bases between. The CDR3 loop spans 20 amino acids. The CDR3: CASSDPSAGISSSSYNEQFF. The CDR3 DNA reads as TGTGCCAGCAGTGACCCGTCAGCGGGCATTTCCTCGAGCTCCTACAATGAGCAGTTCTTC.

A few counts support this clonotype. The V and J genes are TRBV7-3 and TRBJ2-1; tentative D call: TRBD2 (5 bases). The germline CDR1 and CDR2 sequences are SGHTA and FQGTGA. V was trimmed by 5 bases and J by 2 bases, leaving 13 bases between them. This CDR3 region has 15 residues. CDR3 nucleotides: TGTGCCAGCAGCCCGAGCGGTAACCCCTACAATGAGCAGTTCTTC. Its translation: CASSPSGNPYNEQFF.

The sample holds many counts of this clonotype. The CDR3 DNA reads as TGCGCCAGCAGCGAGCGGGACAGGGGGCCCGGGGAGCTGTTTTTT. Protein sequence: CASSERDRGPGELFF. The J gene is TRBJ2-2, the V gene TRBV5-1, with 12 bases aligning to TRBD1. This CDR3 contains 15 residues. CDR1 and CDR2 from the germline V gene are SGHRS and YFSETQ. The V segment lost 4 bases and the J segment 6 bases; nucleotides outside the gene matches: 4.

V gene TRBV3-1 combines with J gene TRBJ2-5; D gene unclear. The CDR3 is 12 residues long. V shed 0 bases and J shed 5 bases, with 4 bases lying between them. The germline V gene encodes CDR1 LGHDT and CDR2 YNNKEL (reference sequence). The chain's CDR3 is CASSQDHETQYF. DNA of the CDR3: TGTGCCAGCAGCCAAGATCACGAGACCCAGTACTTC.

This clonotype has a handful of counts. The chain combines TRBV20-1 with TRBJ2-4; 7 bases line up with TRBD2. CDR3 length: 16 residues. The ends lost 3 bases at V and 0 bases at J; junction bases unmatched: 8. In germline, CDR1 is DFQATT, CDR2 SNEGSKA (reference sequence). For the CDR3, the DNA is TGCAGTGCTAGGACCCTAGCGGATTTAGCCAAAAACATTCAGTACTTC. This gives the protein CSARTLADLAKNIQYF.

This clonotype has a count of ten or more. The rearrangement joins TRBV20-1 to TRBJ2-3; possibly TRBD2 for D (6 bases). Trimming removed 5 bases at V and 1 base at J, with 10 bases between. The CDR3 sequence is 13 residues long. Germline-derived CDR1 and CDR2 are DFQATT and SNEGSKA (reference sequence). CDR3 in amino acids: CSAVGGGTDTQYF. CDR3 in DNA: TGCAGTGCTGTGGGCGGGGGCACAGATACGCAGTATTTT.

This clonotype has a handful of counts. In DNA form, the CDR3 reads TGTGCCAGCAGCCAGTACAGGGATTACACAGATACGCAGTATTTT. Amino acid sequence: CASSQYRDYTDTQYF. The V and J genes are TRBV14 and TRBJ2-3, with D possibly TRBD1 on 6 matching bases. Trimming shortened V by 3 bases and J by 2 bases, and 12 bases separated the two germline ends. Germline assignment: CDR1 SGHDN and CDR2 FVKESK. The CDR3 spans 15 residues.

This clonotype was seen ten or more times. J is TRBJ2-3 and V is TRBV12-3 or TRBV12-4; TRBD2 agrees at 10 bases. The CDR3 is 15 residues long. Trimming took 7 bases from V and 1 from J; bases not matched to a gene: 5. The CDR3 coding sequence is TGTGCCAGCACCCTAGCGGGGGCCGGCACAGATACGCAGTATTTT. Translating it yields CASTLAGAGTDTQYF.

The J gene is TRBJ2-3, the V gene TRBV7-6; 7 bases agree with TRBD1. Germline V CDR1 and CDR2: SGHVS, FNYEAQ. The CDR3 is 19 amino acids. V lost 2 bases and J lost 1; bases outside the gene matches: 15. The CDR3 nucleotides are TGTGCCAGCAGCTTATTCGGACAGGCGTCCCGACGGGGCACAGATACGCAGTATTTT. The encoded protein is CASSLFGQASRRGTDTQYF.

The table lists this clonotype with a few counts. The chain recombines TRBV11-2 with TRBJ2-7, with TRBD2 matching 7 bases. With 3 bases clipped from V and 1 base from J, the junction kept 9 bases outside the gene matches. There are 16 residues in the CDR3. Germline CDR1 reads SGHAT; CDR2 reads FQNNGV. DNA for the CDR3: TGTGCCAGCAGCTTTAGAAGCGGGAAAAATTCCTACGAGCAGTACTTC. The encoded protein is CASSFRSGKNSYEQYF. The full variable domain, its missing parts supplied by reference TRBV11-2 and TRBJ2-7, is EAGVAQSPRYKIIEKRQSVAFWCNPISGHATLYWYQQILGQGPKLLIQFQNNGVVDDSQLPKDRFSAERLKGVDSTLKIQPAKLEDSAVYLCASSFRSGKNSYEQYFGPGTRLTVT.

The V call is TRBV7-9, the J call TRBJ1-5; possibly TRBD1 for D (5 bases). V dropped 1 base and J dropped 2 bases, with 15 bases sitting between them. Germline-derived CDR1 and CDR2 are SEHNR and FQNEAQ (reference sequence). This CDR3 has 17 amino acids. CDR3 in DNA: TGTGCCAGCAGCTTAGTGATGGGGGAGCCCGGCAATCAGCCCCAGCATTTT. This encodes CASSLVMGEPGNQPQHF.

This chain connects TRBV29-1 to TRBJ2-7, with D possibly matching TRBD1 (6 bases). CDR1 is SQVTM and CDR2 is ANQGSEA in the germline V gene. Trimming cost V 4 bases and J 0 bases, with 7 bases left between them. This CDR3 has 12 amino acids. CDR3 region: CSVADSSYEQYF. CDR3 DNA: TGCAGCGTTGCGGACAGCTCCTACGAGCAGTACTTC.

This clonotype was found a few times. The chain employs TRBV25-1 and TRBJ2-4; 11 positions agree with TRBD2. Trimming at V came to 3 bases and at J to 1 base, leaving 11 bases not matched to a gene. CDR1 is MGHDK, CDR2 SYGVNS, per germline. CDR3 size: 19 residues. In DNA form, the CDR3 reads TGTGCCAGCAGTGAGAGGAGTAGCGGGAGGGCCCGTGCCAAAAACATTCAGTACTTC. Amino acid sequence: CASSERSSGRARAKNIQYF.

The J gene is TRBJ2-2, the V gene TRBV12-3 or TRBV12-4; the match to TRBD2 covers 9 bases. With V trimmed by 7 bases and J by 4 bases, 7 bases remained unmatched. The CDR3 has 15 residues. The CDR3 is CASIPGLATTGELFF. CDR3 DNA: TGTGCCAGCATCCCCGGACTAGCGACCACCGGGGAGCTGTTTTTT.

This clonotype has only a few counts. The chain links TRBV11-2 to TRBJ1-3, with D uncertain. The CDR3 length is 16 residues. Germline values: CDR1 SGHAT, CDR2 FQNNGV. The germline V and J ends were trimmed by 0 bases and 0 bases, with 9 bases remaining between them. This chain's CDR3 is CASSLDRAASGNTIYF. In DNA form, the CDR3 reads TGTGCCAGCAGCTTAGACCGTGCCGCCTCTGGAAACACCATATATTTT.

This clonotype occurred a few times. The genes are TRBV5-1 and TRBJ1-3, with D hard to call. The CDR3 contains 13 residues. Trimming left V 7 bases short and J 0 bases short, with 8 bases between. CDR1 is SGHRS and CDR2 is YFSETQ in the germline V gene. CDR3 loop: CASSPFSGNTIYF. The CDR3 DNA follows: TGCGCCAGCTCACCATTCTCTGGAAACACCATATATTTT.

The chain has TRBV28 and TRBJ2-7; D is possibly TRBD1 (5 bases). V was shortened by 7 bases and J by 5 bases, with 15 bases between the two germline ends. This CDR3 spans 13 amino acids. Per the germline V gene, CDR1 is MDHEN and CDR2 is SYDVKM. CDR3 DNA sequence: TGTGCCAGCACCCCCCCCCCAGGGAACGAGCAGTACTTC. Translation gives CASTPPPGNEQYF.

The chain combines TRBV24-1 with TRBJ2-5, with D unresolved. The CDR3 is 15 amino acids. Trimming shortened V by 5 bases and J by 1 base, and 13 bases separated the two germline ends. CDR1 and CDR2 (germline): KGHDR, SFDVKD. Written as DNA, the CDR3 is TGTGCCACCAGTGCTCTCCCGGGTCCCCAAGAGACCCAGTACTTC. Its protein is CATSALPGPQETQYF.

This clonotype has ten or more counts. The rearrangement links TRBV29-1 to TRBJ2-7; tentatively, D is TRBD1 or TRBD2 (5 bases each). CDR1 and CDR2 (germline): SQVTM, ANQGSEA. V lost 6 bases and J lost 3, with 12 bases in between. This CDR3 has 12 amino acids. CDR3 coding DNA: TGCAGCGTGGGGGTGGGCCTCTACGAGCAGTACTTC. Encoded protein: CSVGVGLYEQYF.

This chain connects TRBV6-2 or TRBV6-3 to TRBJ2-5, with TRBD2 identical over 15 bases. The germline CDR1 and CDR2 sequences are MNHEY and SVGEGT. Trimming at V came to 1 base and at J to 0 bases, leaving 3 bases not matched to a gene. The CDR3 consists of 18 residues. DNA for the CDR3: TGTGCCAGCAGTTACTGGACTAGCGGGGGGGCTTACCAAGAGACCCAGTACTTC. Amino acid sequence: CASSYWTSGGAYQETQYF.